These T cell receptor beta chains were read from a single sample in a study of OX40 agonist ivuxolimab in advanced cancers. Only in-frame clones appear in the TCRdb table, and some are missing; sequencing was by immunoSEQ multiplex PCR. The sample holds over 60,000 clones, 75% to 90% seen once. The sequences come from CD4+ or CD8+ T cells sorted from blood, collected in a trial of the OX40 agonist ivuxolimab. These TCRs come from an adult with an advanced solid tumor such as melanoma, head and neck, liver or kidney cancer. The CDR3 runs from the conserved cysteine through the conserved F or W. Fields, in order: V gene, J gene, D gene, clone size, CDR3 DNA, CDR3 protein. The D gene is left open where the match is weak. Expanded clones are given a class, and other clones once, few, many or no size at all.

TRBV9,TRBJ2-5,TRBD2,-,TGTGCCAGCAGCGTAGCATTCGAGACTAGCGGGACACAAGAGACCCAGTACTTC,CASSVAFETSGTQETQYF
TRBV5-4,TRBJ2-7,-,-,TGTGCCAGCAGCTTGGAGGCTAAGGGAGGCGAGCAGTACTTC,CASSLEAKGGEQYF
TRBV7-8,TRBJ1-4,-,-,TGTGCCAGCAGCTTAGGTCCCCAATTGGGACTGTTTTTT,CASSLGPQLGLFF
TRBV20-1,TRBJ2-3,-,-,TGCAGTGCCCCCGCGACAGATACGCAGTATTTT,CSAPATDTQYF
TRBV2,TRBJ1-1,-,once,TGTGCCAGCAGCACCGGGACAAACACTGAAGCTTTCTTT,CASSTGTNTEAFF
TRBV2,TRBJ2-7,-,-,TGTGCCAGCAGGGCCGGGACGGCCTCCTACGAGCAGTACTTC,CASRAGTASYEQYF
TRBV10-3,TRBJ2-2,-,-,TGTGCCATCCCCGCTCAGGCCCTCAACACCGGGGAGCTGTTTTTT,CAIPAQALNTGELFF
TRBV5-4,TRBJ2-1,TRBD2,-,TGTGCCAGCAGCAGCGGGACTAGCGACTACAATGAGCAGTTCTTC,CASSSGTSDYNEQFF
TRBV28,TRBJ1-1,TRBD1,-,TGTGCCAGCAGTTTGGGGACCCGGACAGGGGAGAACACTGAAGCTTTCTTT,CASSLGTRTGENTEAFF
TRBV2,TRBJ2-7,TRBD1,few,TGTGCCAGCAGCGTGGGGACAGGGGGTCCCTACGAGCAGTACTTC,CASSVGTGGPYEQYF
TRBV7-3,TRBJ2-2,TRBD2,-,TGTGCCAGCAGCCGCGAGCGGGAGGCTGGGGAGCTGTTTTTT,CASSREREAGELFF
TRBV30,TRBJ1-2,-,-,TGTGCCTGGGCCGCAGGGAACTATGGCTACACCTTC,CAWAAGNYGYTF
TRBV11-2,TRBJ2-3,-,-,TGTGCCAGCAGCTTAGTGGGGTCCTCAGATACGCAGTATTTT,CASSLVGSSDTQYF
TRBV5-1,TRBJ1-4,-,-,TGCGCCAGCAGCTTCAGGGAACGAACTAATGAAAAACTGTTTTTT,CASSFRERTNEKLFF
TRBV29-1,TRBJ2-6,-,-,TGCAGCGTCGTGACCAGCTCTGGGGCCAACGTCCTGACTTTC,CSVVTSSGANVLTF
TRBV7-2,TRBJ2-5,-,-,TGTGCCAGCAGCCCCGGGTTATGGGAGACCCAGTACTTC,CASSPGLWETQYF
TRBV7-8,TRBJ2-4,-,-,TGTGCCAGCAGCCCTACCGAATTAGCCAAAAACATTCAGTACTTC,CASSPTELAKNIQYF
TRBV11-3,TRBJ1-3,-,-,TGTGCCAGCAGCTTAGGGCAGGGGCCTGGAAACACCATATATTTT,CASSLGQGPGNTIYF
TRBV11-2,TRBJ2-7,TRBD2,-,TGTGCCAGCAGCTTGGAGGGACTAGCGGGAGACGAGCAGTACTTC,CASSLEGLAGDEQYF
TRBV30,TRBJ2-1,TRBD2,-,TGTGCCTGGAGTGTAGGGCTAGCGGGAGGGAGGGAGCAGTTCTTC,CAWSVGLAGGREQFF
TRBV10-1,TRBJ1-1,TRBD1,few,TGCGCCAGCAGTGAGTCTGGACAGGGGAGCGCTTTCTTT,CASSESGQGSAFF
TRBV19,TRBJ1-1,-,-,TGTGCCCGCTGGACTAGTTTAAGCACTGAAGCTTTCTTT,CARWTSLSTEAFF
TRBV3-1/TRBV3-2,TRBJ2-4,-,once,TGTGCCAGCACCAAGGTGTACTTC,CASTKVYF
TRBV5-7,TRBJ2-5,TRBD2,-,TGTGCCAGCAGGTATGGAAGCGGGAGTCGCCAAGAGACCCAGTACTTC,CASRYGSGSRQETQYF